The TCR beta chain described here comes from a study of CD8 T cells in ankylosing spondylitis. Study-level findings and limits: A TCR beta motif of seven or eight highly homologous variants appeared characteristic of ankylosing spondylitis blood. Certain motif variants had earlier been reported in reactive arthritis synovial fluid and blood. The disease-linked clones had a CD8+ phenotype and low blood frequencies.

This clonotype was found many times. Its antigen is still unknown. Quantitative molecular-barcoded 5'-RACE generated the TCR beta libraries. TCRdb re-called the 5' RACE reads through MiXCR, storing one row per CDR3 protein. The sample lists 40,000 to 50,000 distinct CDR3 sequences; 4% were seen once. The germline V and J ends were trimmed by 4 bases and 6 bases, with 10 bases remaining between them. This CDR3 has 13 residues. Germline CDR1 and CDR2: SGDLS and YYNGEE. This TCR came from a female donor with ankylosing spondylitis or in good health (not recorded which). V and J are TRBV9 and TRBJ2-2, with D uncertain. Input material: blood, either unsorted or a sorted T cell fraction (not recorded which). The DNA for the CDR3 is TGTGCCAGCAGCTCCGGGTTTGCCGGGGAGCTGTTTTTT. Its translation: CASSSGFAGELFF.